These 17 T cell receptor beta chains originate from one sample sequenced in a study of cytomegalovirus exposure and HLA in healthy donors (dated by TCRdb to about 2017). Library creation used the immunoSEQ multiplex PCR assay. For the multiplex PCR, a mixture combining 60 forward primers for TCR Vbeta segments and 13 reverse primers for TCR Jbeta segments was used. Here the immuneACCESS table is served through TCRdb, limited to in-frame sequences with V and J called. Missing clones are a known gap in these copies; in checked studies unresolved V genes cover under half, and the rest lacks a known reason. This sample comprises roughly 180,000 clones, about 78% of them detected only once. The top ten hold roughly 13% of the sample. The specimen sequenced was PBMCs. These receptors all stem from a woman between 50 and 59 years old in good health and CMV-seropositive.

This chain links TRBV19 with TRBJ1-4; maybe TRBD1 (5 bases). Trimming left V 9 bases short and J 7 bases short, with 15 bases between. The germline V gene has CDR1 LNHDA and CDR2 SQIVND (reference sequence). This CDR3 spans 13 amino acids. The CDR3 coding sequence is TGTGCCAGACCCACGCTAAGGGGTGAAAAACTGTTTTTT. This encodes CARPTLRGEKLFF.

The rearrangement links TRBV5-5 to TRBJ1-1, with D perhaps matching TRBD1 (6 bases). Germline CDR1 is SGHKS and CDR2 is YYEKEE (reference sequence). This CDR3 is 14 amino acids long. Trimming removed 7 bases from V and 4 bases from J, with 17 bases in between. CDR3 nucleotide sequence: TGTGCCAGCGAGTTTTGGGTAGGGGGCACTGAAGCTTTCTTT. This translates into CASEFWVGGTEAFF.

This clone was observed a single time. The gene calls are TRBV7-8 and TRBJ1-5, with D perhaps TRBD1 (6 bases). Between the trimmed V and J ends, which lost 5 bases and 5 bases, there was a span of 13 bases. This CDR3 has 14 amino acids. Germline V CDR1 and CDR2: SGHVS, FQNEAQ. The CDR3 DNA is TGTGCCAGCAGCCTGGGACAAGAGTATCAGCCCCAGCATTTT. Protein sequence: CASSLGQEYQPQHF.

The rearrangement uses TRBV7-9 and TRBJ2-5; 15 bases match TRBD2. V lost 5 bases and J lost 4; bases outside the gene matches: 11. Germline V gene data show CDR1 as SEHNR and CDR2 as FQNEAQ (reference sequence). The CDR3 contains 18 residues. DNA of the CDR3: TGTGCCAGCAGCGGACCCGGGACTAGCGGGGGGAGAAGAGAGACCCAGTACTTC. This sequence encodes CASSGPGTSGGRRETQYF.

The DNA for the CDR3 is TGTGCCAGCAGTGACATTGGGATCAGCGGGGGGGCCTTGAAGACCCAGTACTTC. Protein: CASSDIGISGGALKTQYF. J is TRBJ2-5 and V is TRBV6-4, with 10 bases identical to TRBD2. V dropped 2 bases and J dropped 6; count of bases not matched to a gene: 15. This CDR3 spans 18 amino acids. Germline CDR1 MRHNA, CDR2 SNTAGT.

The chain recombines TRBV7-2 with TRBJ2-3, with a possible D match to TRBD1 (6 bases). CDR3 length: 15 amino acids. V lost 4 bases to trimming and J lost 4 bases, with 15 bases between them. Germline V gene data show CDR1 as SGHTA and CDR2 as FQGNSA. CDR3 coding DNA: TGTGCCAGCAGCTCGGCAGGGGTGCAGGCAGATACGCAGTATTTT. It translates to CASSSAGVQADTQYF. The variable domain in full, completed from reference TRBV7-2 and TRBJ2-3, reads GAGVSQSPSNKVTEKGKDVELRCDPISGHTALYWYRQSLGQGLEFLIYFQGNSAPDKSGLPSDRFSAERTGGSVSTLTIQRTQQEDSAVYLCASSSAGVQADTQYFGPGTRLTVL.

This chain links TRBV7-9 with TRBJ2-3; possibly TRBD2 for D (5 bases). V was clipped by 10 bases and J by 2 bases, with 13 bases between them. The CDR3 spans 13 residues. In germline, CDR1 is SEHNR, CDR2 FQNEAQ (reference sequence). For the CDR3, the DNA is TGTGCCACCAACGGGGTGTTCACAGATACGCAGTATTTT. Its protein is CATNGVFTDTQYF.

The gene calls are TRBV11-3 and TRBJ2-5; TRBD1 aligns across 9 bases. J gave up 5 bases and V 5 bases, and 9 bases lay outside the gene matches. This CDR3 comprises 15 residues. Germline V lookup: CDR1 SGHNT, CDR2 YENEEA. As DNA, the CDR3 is TGTGCCAGCAGCATTTCCGGGACAGGGATGGAGACCCAGTACTTC. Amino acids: CASSISGTGMETQYF.

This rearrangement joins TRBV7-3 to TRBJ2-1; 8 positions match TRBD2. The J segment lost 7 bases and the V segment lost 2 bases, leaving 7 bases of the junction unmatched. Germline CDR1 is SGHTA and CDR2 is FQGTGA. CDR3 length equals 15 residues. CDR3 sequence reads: CASSLFSGVANEQFF. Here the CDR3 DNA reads TGTGCCAGCAGCTTATTTAGCGGGGTTGCAAATGAGCAGTTCTTC.

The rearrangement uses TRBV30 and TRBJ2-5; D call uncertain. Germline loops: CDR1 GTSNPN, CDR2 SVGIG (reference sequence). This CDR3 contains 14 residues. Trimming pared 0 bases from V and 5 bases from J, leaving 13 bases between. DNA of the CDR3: TGTGCCTGGAGTGTAACCCAGGTCTGGGAGACCCAGTACTTC. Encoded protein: CAWSVTQVWETQYF.

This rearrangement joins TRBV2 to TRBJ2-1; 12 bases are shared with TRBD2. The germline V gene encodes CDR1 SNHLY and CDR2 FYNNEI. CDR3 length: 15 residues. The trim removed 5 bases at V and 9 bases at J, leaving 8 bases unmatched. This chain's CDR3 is CASSRTSGVQGEQFF. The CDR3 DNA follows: TGTGCCAGCAGTCGGACTAGCGGGGTACAAGGTGAGCAGTTCTTC.

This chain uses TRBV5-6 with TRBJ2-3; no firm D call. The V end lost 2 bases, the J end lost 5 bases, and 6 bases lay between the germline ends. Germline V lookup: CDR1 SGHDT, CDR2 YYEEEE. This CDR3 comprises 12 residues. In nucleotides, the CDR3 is TGTGCCAGCAGCTTCCGTTTAGATACGCAGTATTTT. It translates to CASSFRLDTQYF.

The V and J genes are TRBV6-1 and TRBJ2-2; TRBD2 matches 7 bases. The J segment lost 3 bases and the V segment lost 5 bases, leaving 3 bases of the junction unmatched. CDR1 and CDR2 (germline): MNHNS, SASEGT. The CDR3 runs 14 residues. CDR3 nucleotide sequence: TGTGCCAGCAGTCCGAGCGGGGACACCGGGGAGCTGTTTTTT. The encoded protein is CASSPSGDTGELFF.

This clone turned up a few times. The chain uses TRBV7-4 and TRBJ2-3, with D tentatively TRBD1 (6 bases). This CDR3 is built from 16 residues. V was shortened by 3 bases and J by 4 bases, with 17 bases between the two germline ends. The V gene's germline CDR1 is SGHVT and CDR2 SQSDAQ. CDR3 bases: TGTGCCAGCAGCTTCCCCAGGGGCGACCCTGCAGATACGCAGTATTTT. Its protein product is CASSFPRGDPADTQYF.

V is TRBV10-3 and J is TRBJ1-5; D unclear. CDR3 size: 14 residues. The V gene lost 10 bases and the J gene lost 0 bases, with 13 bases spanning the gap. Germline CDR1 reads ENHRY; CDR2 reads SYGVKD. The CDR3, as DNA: TGTGCCACCGCAAAGGAGAGTAGCAATCAGCCCCAGCATTTT. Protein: CATAKESSNQPQHF.

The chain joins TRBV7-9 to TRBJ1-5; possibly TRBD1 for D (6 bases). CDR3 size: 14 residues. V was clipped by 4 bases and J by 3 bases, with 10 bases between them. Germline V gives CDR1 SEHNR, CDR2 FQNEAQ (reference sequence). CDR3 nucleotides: TGTGCCAGCAGCTACGGACAGACCAATCAGCCCCAGCATTTT. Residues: CASSYGQTNQPQHF. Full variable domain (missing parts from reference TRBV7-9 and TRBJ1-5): DTGVSQNPRHKITKRGQNVTFRCDPISEHNRLYWYRQTLGQGPEFLTYFQNEAQLEKSRLLSDRFSAERPKGSFSTLEIQRTEQGDSAMYLCASSYGQTNQPQHFGDGTRLSIL.

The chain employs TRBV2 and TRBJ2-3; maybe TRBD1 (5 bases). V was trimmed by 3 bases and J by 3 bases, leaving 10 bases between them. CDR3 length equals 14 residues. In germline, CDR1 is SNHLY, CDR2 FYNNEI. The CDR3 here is CASSEFSGTDTQYF. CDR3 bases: TGTGCCAGCAGTGAGTTTTCAGGGACAGATACGCAGTATTTT.